One and the same sample provided the 7 T cell receptor beta chains below, sequenced in a study of blood T cell repertoires in COVID-19 (dated by TCRdb to the early 2020s). The method behind the library was the immunoSEQ multiplex PCR assay. TCRdb mirrors the immuneACCESS table, restricted to in-frame sequences. Some clones are absent from its copies; in checked studies, under half trace to an unresolved V gene, and the reason for the others is unknown. This sample lists 300,000 or so clones; roughly 82% were detected once. The ten largest clones represent 1.5% to 2% of the sample. Sequencing was carried out using peripheral blood. The receptors stem from a woman between 50 and 59 years old with acute or convalescent COVID-19.

The chain joins TRBV30 to TRBJ2-7; D unclear. Germline values: CDR1 GTSNPN, CDR2 SVGIG (reference sequence). Trimming shortened V by 5 bases and J by 3 bases, and 14 bases separated the two germline ends. The CDR3 totals 13 residues. The CDR3 loop is CAWDHSASYEQYF. CDR3 sequence (DNA): TGTGCCTGGGATCATTCCGCTAGCTACGAGCAGTACTTC.

V gene TRBV5-8 combines with J gene TRBJ2-5, with TRBD2 as a possible D gene (6 bases). This CDR3 contains 14 residues. The germline V and J ends were trimmed by 5 bases and 2 bases, with 13 bases remaining between them. Germline V CDR1 and CDR2: SGHTS, YDEGEE. This CDR3 reads CASSEAGIQETQYF. The CDR3, as DNA: TGTGCCAGCAGTGAGGCGGGGATACAAGAGACCCAGTACTTC.

This chain links TRBV12-5 with TRBJ2-2, with 7 positions matching TRBD2. The CDR3 has 16 residues. After removal of 1 base from V and 6 bases from J, the junction contained 8 bases not matched to a gene. Germline V CDR1 and CDR2: LGHNT, FRNRAP. For the CDR3, the DNA is TGTGCTAGTGGTTTGGGGCGGGGGACCGACGCCGGGGAGCTGTTTTTT. Translation: CASGLGRGTDAGELFF.

The chain uses TRBV6-2 or TRBV6-3 and TRBJ2-7; D possibly corresponds to TRBD2 (8 bases). Germline V CDR1 and CDR2: MNHEY, SVGEGT. The V gene lost 0 bases and the J gene lost 3 bases, with 18 bases spanning the gap. There are 17 residues in the CDR3. CDR3 coding DNA: TGTGCCAGCAGTTACTCGACAGGGCTAGCGGGTCTCTACGAGCAGTACTTC. As protein: CASSYSTGLAGLYEQYF.

The chain combines TRBV15 with TRBJ2-7, with D unresolved. CDR1 LNHNV and CDR2 YYDKDF come from the germline V gene (reference sequence). The CDR3 length is 16 residues. The germline V and J ends were trimmed by 2 bases and 2 bases, with 16 bases remaining between them. The CDR3 region is CATSRTVGFPTYEQYF. The CDR3 nucleotides read TGTGCCACCAGCAGAACTGTTGGTTTCCCAACCTACGAGCAGTACTTC.

The J gene is TRBJ1-2, the V gene TRBV28; D is undetermined. Trimming removed 2 bases from V and 4 bases from J, with 5 bases in between. Germline V lookup: CDR1 MDHEN, CDR2 SYDVKM. The CDR3 covers 12 residues. The CDR3 DNA is TGTGCCAGCAGTTTACACGGCTATGGCTACACCTTC. Amino acids: CASSLHGYGYTF.

The J gene is TRBJ1-5, the V gene TRBV24-1; D not certain. Germline V gene data show CDR1 as KGHDR and CDR2 as SFDVKD. Trimming left V 0 bases short and J 4 bases short, with 9 bases between. The CDR3 runs to 15 residues. CDR3 loop: CATSDLQPGNQPQHF. Here the CDR3 DNA reads TGTGCCACCAGTGATTTGCAACCGGGGAATCAGCCCCAGCATTTT.